The present T cell receptor beta chain was sequenced within a study of shared clonotypes between healthy human individuals. General study points: Specimens sampled were limited to blood, with tissue repertoires likely differing. The naive CD4 repertoires of a few donors were compared, and around 4.7% of clonotypes were shared.

Terminally differentiated effector memory CD45RA+ cells were left out of the naive CD8 fraction, which was CD45RO-negative and positively selected for CCR7. All of the donors resided in Nashville, Tennessee, and each was a Caucasian adult. The protocol was immunoSEQ multiplex PCR, while the TCRdb copy is restricted to in-frame clones and leaves out a portion. Seen here are 1.5 million to 2.5 million clones, about 95% observed once, and the top ten hold roughly 1.2%. Details on this clone: What it binds is not known.

From germline, CDR1 is MDHEN and CDR2 SYDVKM. The CDR3 totals 12 residues. The V gene lost 4 bases and the J gene lost 7 bases, with 10 bases spanning the gap. Sequencing input: naive CD8+ T cells sorted from blood. The chain employs TRBV28 and TRBJ1-2; D is perhaps TRBD1 (6 bases). The receptor's source is a man in his late teens or twenties in good health. The CDR3 DNA reads TGTGCCAGCAGTTACAGGGCGGGTGGCTACACCTTC. Its translation is CASSYRAGGYTF.